What follows describes a single T cell receptor beta chain. Antigen unknown. The CDR3 is 15 residues long. Germline CDR1 is MNHNY and CDR2 is SVGAGI (reference sequence). The data are from a study of CXCR3-negative and CXCR3-positive naive CD8 T cells. General observations from the study: Naive CXCR3-positive and CXCR3-negative cells shared TRBV-TRBJ usage; memory cells diverged.

Researchers reported sorting every CD8+ T cell subset in triplicate, 300,000 or so cells per sort. Those CD8+ T cells considered naive were CD45RO-CCR7+CD27+CD95-. Libraries were UMI-labeled 5' RACE TRB cDNA. TCRdb re-called the 5' RACE reads; one entry per CDR3 protein, DNA not given. The sample data list 6,000 to 8,500 distinct CDR3 sequences. This sequence originates from a human donor in good health. Some clones in this sample may be carry-over from other donors' samples. Material: naive CXCR3- CD8+ T cells from blood. The subset: CD45RO-CCR7+CD27+CD95- naive CD8+ T cells lacking CXCR3 (TNR3-). The chain has TRBV6-6 and TRBJ2-5; TCRdb's assignment of TRBD2 cannot be checked, as there is no DNA. CDR3 amino acids: CASSYSSSGKETQYF.